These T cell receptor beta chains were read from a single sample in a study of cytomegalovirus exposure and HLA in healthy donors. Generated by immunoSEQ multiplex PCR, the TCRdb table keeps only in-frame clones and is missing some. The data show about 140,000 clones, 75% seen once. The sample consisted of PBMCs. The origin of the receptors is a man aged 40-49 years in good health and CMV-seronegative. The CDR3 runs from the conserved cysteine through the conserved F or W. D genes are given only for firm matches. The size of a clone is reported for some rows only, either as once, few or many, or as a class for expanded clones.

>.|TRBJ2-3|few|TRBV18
TGTGCCAGCTCACCATCGGTAACAGATGATACGCAGTATTTT
CASSPSVTDDTQYF
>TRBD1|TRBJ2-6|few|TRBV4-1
TGCGCCAGCTCAGGGGGCGGTGGGGCCAACGTCCTGACTTTC
CASSGGGGANVLTF
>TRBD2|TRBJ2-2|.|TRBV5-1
TGCGCCAGCAGCCCGGGGACTAGCGGCCTCACCGGGGAGCTGTTTTTT
CASSPGTSGLTGELFF
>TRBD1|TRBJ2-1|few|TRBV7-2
TGTGCCAGCAGCTTAGGGGGACAGGGGTCCTACAATGAGCAGTTCTTC
CASSLGGQGSYNEQFF
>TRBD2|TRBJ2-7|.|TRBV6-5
TGTGCCAGCAGTGGTCGGACTAGCGGAGGGTACGAGCAGTACTTC
CASSGRTSGGYEQYF
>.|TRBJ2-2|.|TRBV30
TGTGCCTGGAGTCCCACTTCCCGGTTGGTCGGGGAGCTGTTTTTT
CAWSPTSRLVGELFF
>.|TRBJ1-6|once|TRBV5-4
TGTGCCAGCAGCTTGGCGGGACAAAATTCACCCCTCCACTTT
CASSLAGQNSPLHF
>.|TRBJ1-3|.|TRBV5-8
TGTGCCAGCAGCTTGGAAGGGGGAGCCAGCTCTGGAAACACCATATATTTT
CASSLEGGASSGNTIYF
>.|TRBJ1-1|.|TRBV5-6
TGTGCCAGCAGCTTATTCATTGGACAGGAAGCTTTCTTT
CASSLFIGQEAFF
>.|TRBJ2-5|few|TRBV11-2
TGTGCCAGCAGCGTCCGTCGATCGGGGTTCCAAGAGACCCAGTACTTC
CASSVRRSGFQETQYF
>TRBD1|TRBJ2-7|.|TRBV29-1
TGCAGCTCCCGGACAGGGGCTCGCGAGCAGTACTTC
CSSRTGAREQYF
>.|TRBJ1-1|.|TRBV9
TGTGCCAGCAGCCCAGGAGGGAGAGGAAACACTGAAGCTTTCTTT
CASSPGGRGNTEAFF
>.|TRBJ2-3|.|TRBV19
TGTGCCAGTAGTTCCCTCACGTACAGGAAGTGGGAATCAGATACGCAGTATTTT
CASSSLTYRKWESDTQYF
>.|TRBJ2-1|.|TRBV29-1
TGCAGCGTTGGGCAGGGGGGCACCTACAATGAGCAGTTCTTC
CSVGQGGTYNEQFF
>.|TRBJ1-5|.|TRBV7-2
TGTGCCAGCAGCTTAGTGAGAGATCAGCCCCAGCATTTT
CASSLVRDQPQHF
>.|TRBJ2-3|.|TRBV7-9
TGTTCCAGCATCACACCAGGGGATACGCAGTATTTT
CSSITPGDTQYF
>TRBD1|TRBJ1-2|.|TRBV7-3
TGTGCCAGCAGCTCCGCGGACAGGATCACTCGGGGCTATGGCTACACCTTC
CASSSADRITRGYGYTF
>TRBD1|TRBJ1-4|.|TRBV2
TGTGCCAGCAGTGCGGGACAGAAAAATGAAAAACTGTTTTTT
CASSAGQKNEKLFF
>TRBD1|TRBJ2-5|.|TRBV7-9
TGTGCCAGCAGCCCACTCGGGGACAGAGTAAAAGAGACCCAGTACTTC
CASSPLGDRVKETQYF
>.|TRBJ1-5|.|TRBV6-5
TGTGCCAGCAGATCAGGGAGGGTCGGCAATCAGCCCCAGCATTTT
CASRSGRVGNQPQHF
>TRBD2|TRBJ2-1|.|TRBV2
TGTGCCAGCAGTGAAGTGCGGCTAGCGGTCTACAATGAGCAGTTCTTC
CASSEVRLAVYNEQFF
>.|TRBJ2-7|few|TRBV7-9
TGTGCCAGCAGCTTAGCTTACAGTTCCTACGAGCAGTACTTC
CASSLAYSSYEQYF
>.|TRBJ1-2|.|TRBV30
TGTGCCTGGAGTAATTACGACAGTAACTATGGCTACACCTTC
CAWSNYDSNYGYTF
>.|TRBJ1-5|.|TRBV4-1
TGCGCCAGCAGCCAAGAGGCAGGGGATCAGCCCCAGCATTTT
CASSQEAGDQPQHF
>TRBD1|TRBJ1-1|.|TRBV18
TGTGCCAGCTCACCGACTACAGGGGGTCAAGGGAACACTGAAGCTTTCTTT
CASSPTTGGQGNTEAFF
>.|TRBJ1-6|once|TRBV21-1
TGTGCCAGCAGCAAGGGACAGGGAAGCTCACCCCTCCACTTT
CASSKGQGSSPLHF
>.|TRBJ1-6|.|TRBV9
TGTGCCAGCAGCGTCCAGGGGCGGGCTTCACCCCTCCACTTT
CASSVQGRASPLHF
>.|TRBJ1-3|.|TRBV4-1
TGCGCCAGCAGCCAAGTGAGTACAGGGCCTGGAAACACCATATATTTT
CASSQVSTGPGNTIYF
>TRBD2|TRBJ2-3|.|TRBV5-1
TGCGCCAGCAGCTTGGCCGGGGGACTAGCGGGGGATACGCAGTATTTT
CASSLAGGLAGDTQYF
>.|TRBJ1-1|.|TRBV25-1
TGTGCCAGCAGTGAATATCGTACGGAGGCAGGGGTCTACACTGAAGCTTTCTTT
CASSEYRTEAGVYTEAFF
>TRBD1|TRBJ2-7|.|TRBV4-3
TGCGCCAGCAGCCAACGACAGGGCGGGTACGAGCAGTACTTC
CASSQRQGGYEQYF
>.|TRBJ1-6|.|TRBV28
TGTGCCAGCAGGGAACCGAGCGCTGGGCCCCTCCACTTT
CASREPSAGPLHF